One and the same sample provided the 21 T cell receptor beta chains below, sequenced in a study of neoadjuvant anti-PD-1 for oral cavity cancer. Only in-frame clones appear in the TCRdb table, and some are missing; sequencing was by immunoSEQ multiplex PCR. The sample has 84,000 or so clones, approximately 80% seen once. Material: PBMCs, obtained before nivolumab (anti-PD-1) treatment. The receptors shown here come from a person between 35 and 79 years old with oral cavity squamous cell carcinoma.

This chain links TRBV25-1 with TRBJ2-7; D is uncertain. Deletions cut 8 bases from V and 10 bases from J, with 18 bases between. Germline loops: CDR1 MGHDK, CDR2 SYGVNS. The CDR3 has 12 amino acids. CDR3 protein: CASLGRRRFQYF. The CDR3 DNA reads TGTGCCAGCCTAGGTCGACGACGGTTCCAGTACTTC.

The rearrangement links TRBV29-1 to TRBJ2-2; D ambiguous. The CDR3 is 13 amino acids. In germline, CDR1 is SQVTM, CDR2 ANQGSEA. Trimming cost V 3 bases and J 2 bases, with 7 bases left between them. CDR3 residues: CSVDATNTGELFF. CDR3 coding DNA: TGCAGCGTTGACGCTACCAACACCGGGGAGCTGTTTTTT.

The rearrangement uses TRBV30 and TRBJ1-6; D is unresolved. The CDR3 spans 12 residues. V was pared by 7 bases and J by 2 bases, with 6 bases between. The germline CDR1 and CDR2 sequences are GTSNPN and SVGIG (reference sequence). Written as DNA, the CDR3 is TGTGCCTCCAATACCTATAATTCACCCCTCCACTTT. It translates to CASNTYNSPLHF.

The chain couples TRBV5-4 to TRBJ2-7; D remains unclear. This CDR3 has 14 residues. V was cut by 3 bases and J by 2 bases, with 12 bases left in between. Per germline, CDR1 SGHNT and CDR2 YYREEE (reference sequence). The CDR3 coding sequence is TGTGCCAGCAGCTCGCCAGCGCCCACCTACGAGCAGTACTTC. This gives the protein CASSSPAPTYEQYF.

CDR3 DNA sequence: TGTGCCAGCAGCGCCCCCGGACAGCAACAAGAGACCCAGTACTTC. Its translation: CASSAPGQQQETQYF. The genes are TRBV28 and TRBJ2-5; a weak D match, TRBD1 (6 bases). Germline V gene lookup returns CDR1 MDHEN and CDR2 SYDVKM. CDR3 size: 15 residues. V shed 6 bases and J shed 2 bases, with 16 bases lying between them.

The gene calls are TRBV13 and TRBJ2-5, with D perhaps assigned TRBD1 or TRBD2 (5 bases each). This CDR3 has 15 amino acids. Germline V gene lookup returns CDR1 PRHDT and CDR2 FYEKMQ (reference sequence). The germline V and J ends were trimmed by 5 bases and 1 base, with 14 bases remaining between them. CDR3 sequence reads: CASSPRDRFQETQYF. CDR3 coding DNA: TGTGCCAGCAGCCCCCGGGACCGGTTCCAAGAGACCCAGTACTTC. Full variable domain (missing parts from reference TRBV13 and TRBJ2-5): AAGVIQSPRHLIKEKRETATLKCYPIPRHDTVYWYQQGPGQDPQFLISFYEKMQSDKGSIPDRFSAQQFSDYHSELNMSSLELGDSALYFCASSPRDRFQETQYFGPGTRLLVL.

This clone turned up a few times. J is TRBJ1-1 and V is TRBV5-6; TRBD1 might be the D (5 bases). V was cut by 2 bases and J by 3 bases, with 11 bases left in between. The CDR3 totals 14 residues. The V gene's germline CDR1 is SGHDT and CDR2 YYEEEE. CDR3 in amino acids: CASSFGGGYTEAFF. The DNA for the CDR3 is TGTGCCAGCAGCTTTGGGGGAGGGTACACTGAAGCTTTCTTT.

The CDR3, as DNA: TGTGCCAGCAGCTTAGGACAGATCACAGATACGCAGTATTTT. Protein: CASSLGQITDTQYF. The chain employs TRBV11-2 and TRBJ2-3, with D possibly being TRBD1 (5 bases). The CDR3 has 14 residues. Trimming stripped 1 base from V and 2 bases from J, with 7 bases between. Germline-derived CDR1 and CDR2 are SGHAT and FQNNGV.

CDR3 protein: CASRKGQGSADTQYF. The CDR3 DNA sequence: TGTGCCAGTAGGAAGGGGCAGGGGTCAGCGGATACGCAGTATTTT. J is TRBJ2-3 and V is TRBV19; possible D gene TRBD1, 6 bases. Germline V CDR1 and CDR2: LNHDA, SQIVND (reference sequence). The length of the CDR3 is 15 residues. Trimming cost V 6 bases and J 6 bases, with 19 bases left between them.

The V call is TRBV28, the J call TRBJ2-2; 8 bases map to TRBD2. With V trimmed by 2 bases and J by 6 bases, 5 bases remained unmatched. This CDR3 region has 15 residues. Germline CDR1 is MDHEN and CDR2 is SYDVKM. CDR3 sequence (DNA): TGTGCCAGCAGTTTAGGGCTAGCGGGTGCCGGGGAGCTGTTTTTT. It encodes CASSLGLAGAGELFF.

As DNA, the CDR3 is TGCACCAGCAGCCCGGGACAGCCGCTTTACGAGCAGTACTTC. It is translated as CTSSPGQPLYEQYF. This chain connects TRBV1 to TRBJ2-7; no check of the table's D call, TRBD1, against the DNA was made. TRBV1 is a known pseudogene. The CDR3 totals 14 residues.

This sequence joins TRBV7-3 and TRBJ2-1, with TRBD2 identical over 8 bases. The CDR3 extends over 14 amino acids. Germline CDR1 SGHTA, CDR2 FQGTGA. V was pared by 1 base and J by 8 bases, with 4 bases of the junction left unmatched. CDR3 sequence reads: CASSLSRGGDEQFF. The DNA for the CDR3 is TGTGCCAGCAGCTTAAGTCGGGGGGGCGATGAGCAGTTCTTC.

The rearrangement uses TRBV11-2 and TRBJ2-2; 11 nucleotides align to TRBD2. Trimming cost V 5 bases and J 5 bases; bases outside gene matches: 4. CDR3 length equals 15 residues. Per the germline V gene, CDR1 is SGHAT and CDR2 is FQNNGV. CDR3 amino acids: CASSRLAGGTGELFF. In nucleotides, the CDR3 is TGTGCCAGCAGCCGTCTAGCGGGAGGAACCGGGGAGCTGTTTTTT.

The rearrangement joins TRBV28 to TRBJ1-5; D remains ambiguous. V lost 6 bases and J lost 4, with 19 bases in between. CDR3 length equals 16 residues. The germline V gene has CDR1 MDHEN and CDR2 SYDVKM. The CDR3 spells CASSIQLGPPNQPQHF. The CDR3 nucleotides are TGTGCCAGCAGCATTCAACTTGGCCCCCCTAATCAGCCCCAGCATTTT.

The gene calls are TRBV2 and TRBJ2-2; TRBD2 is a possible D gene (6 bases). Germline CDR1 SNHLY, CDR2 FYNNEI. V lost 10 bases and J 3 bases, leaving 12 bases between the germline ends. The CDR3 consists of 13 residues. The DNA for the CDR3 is TGTGCCACCGTGTGGGGGGACACCGGGGAGCTGTTTTTT. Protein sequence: CATVWGDTGELFF.

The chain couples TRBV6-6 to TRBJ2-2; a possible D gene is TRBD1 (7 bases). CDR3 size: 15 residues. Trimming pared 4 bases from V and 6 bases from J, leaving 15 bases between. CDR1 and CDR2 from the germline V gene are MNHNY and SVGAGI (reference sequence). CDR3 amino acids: CASSLDRVAAGELFF. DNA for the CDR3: TGTGCCAGCAGTTTAGACAGGGTAGCGGCCGGGGAGCTGTTTTTT.

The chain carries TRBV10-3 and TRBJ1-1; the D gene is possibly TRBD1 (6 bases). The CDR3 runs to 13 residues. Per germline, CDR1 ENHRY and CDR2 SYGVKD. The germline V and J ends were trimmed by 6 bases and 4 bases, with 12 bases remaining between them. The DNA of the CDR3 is TGTGCCATCAGCCCTGGACAGACCACTGAAGCTTTCTTT. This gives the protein CAISPGQTTEAFF.

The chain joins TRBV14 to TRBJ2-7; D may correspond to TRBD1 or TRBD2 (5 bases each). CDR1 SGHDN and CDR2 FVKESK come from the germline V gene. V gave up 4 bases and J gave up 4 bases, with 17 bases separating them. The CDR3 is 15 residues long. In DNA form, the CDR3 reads TGTGCCAGCAGCCGCAAATCAGGGACCGCGTACGAGCAGTACTTC. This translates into CASSRKSGTAYEQYF.

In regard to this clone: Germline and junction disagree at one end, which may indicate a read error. The CDR3 sequence: CASSPGLSADTQYF. Written as DNA, the CDR3 is TGTGCTAGCAGCCCGGGCCTGTCGGCAGATACGCAGTATTTT. The chain links TRBV7-7 to TRBJ2-3; D is unresolved. The CDR3 contains 14 residues. Germline CDR1 SSHAT, CDR2 FNYEAQ (reference sequence).

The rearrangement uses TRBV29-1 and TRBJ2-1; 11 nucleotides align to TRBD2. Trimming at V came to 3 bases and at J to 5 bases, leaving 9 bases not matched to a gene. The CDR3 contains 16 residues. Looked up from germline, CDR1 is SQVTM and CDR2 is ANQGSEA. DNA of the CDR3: TGCAGCGTTGACGGACTAGCGGGTACCCCTCACAATGAGCAGTTCTTC. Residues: CSVDGLAGTPHNEQFF.

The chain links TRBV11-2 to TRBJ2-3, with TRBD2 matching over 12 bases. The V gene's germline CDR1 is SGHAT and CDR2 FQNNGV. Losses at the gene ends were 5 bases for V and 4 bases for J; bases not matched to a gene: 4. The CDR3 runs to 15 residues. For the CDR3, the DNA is TGTGCCAGCAGCCTGACTAGCGGGAGCTCAGATACGCAGTATTTT. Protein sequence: CASSLTSGSSDTQYF.